What follows are 15 T cell receptor beta chains derived from one specimen sequenced in a study of graft-versus-host responses after intestinal transplantation. Sequencing used immunoSEQ multiplex PCR; TCRdb keeps in-frame clones, though not all of them. Of 98,000 or so clones listed, roughly 82% were seen once; the top ten hold about 1.5%. The sequenced sample was PBMCs, obtained 255 days after intestinal transplant. These receptors were taken from a human patient who received an intestinal transplant, so some T cells may come from the graft donor.

The CDR3 DNA follows: TGTGCCATTTCGGGGAGGGAGGGTTCCTACGAGCAGTACTTC. It yields the protein CAISGREGSYEQYF. This sequence joins TRBV2 and TRBJ2-7; 7 bases match TRBD2. Germline V CDR1 and CDR2: SNHLY, FYNNEI. The CDR3 extends over 14 amino acids. With V trimmed by 10 bases and J by 1 base, 10 bases remained unmatched.

The J gene is TRBJ1-6, the V gene TRBV6-5, with 11 bases fitting TRBD1. CDR1 is MNHEY, CDR2 SVGAGI, per germline. The CDR3 length is 16 residues. The J segment lost 7 bases and the V segment lost 2 bases, leaving 4 bases of the junction unmatched. Here the CDR3 reads CASSYGTGGGNSPLHF. DNA for the CDR3: TGTGCCAGCAGTTACGGGACAGGGGGTGGAAATTCACCCCTCCACTTT.

The CDR3 loop reads CASSPGGASRGYTF. CDR3 bases: TGTGCCAGCAGCCCCGGGGGCGCTTCACGTGGCTACACCTTC. The chain is built from TRBV11-2 and TRBJ1-2; weak D call: TRBD1 (6 bases). The CDR3 totals 14 residues. Trimming pared 5 bases from V and 7 bases from J, leaving 17 bases between. Per the germline V gene, CDR1 is SGHAT and CDR2 is FQNNGV.

The V gene is TRBV19, the J gene TRBJ1-1; weak D call: TRBD1 (5 bases). The CDR3 is 15 amino acids. CDR1 and CDR2 (germline): LNHDA, SQIVND (reference sequence). Trimming stripped 8 bases from V and 0 bases from J, with 16 bases between. The CDR3 sequence: CASAGPYTMNTEAFF. For the CDR3, the DNA is TGTGCCAGTGCAGGGCCCTATACCATGAACACTGAAGCTTTCTTT.

V usage is TRBV5-1 and J usage is TRBJ1-3; D gene ambiguous. Germline assignment: CDR1 SGHRS and CDR2 YFSETQ. This CDR3 has 16 residues. V was pared by 0 bases and J by 1 base, with 11 bases between. The CDR3 region is CASSLEGYSSGNTIYF. The CDR3 bases are TGCGCCAGCAGCTTGGAAGGGTACTCATCTGGAAACACCATATATTTT.

The J gene is TRBJ1-2, the V gene TRBV28; D is possibly TRBD1 (5 bases). Germline CDR1 MDHEN, CDR2 SYDVKM. Trimming pared 4 bases from V and 0 bases from J, leaving 12 bases between. The CDR3 runs to 15 residues. Here the CDR3 DNA reads TGTGCCAGCAGTTCTTCAGGGACTCCTAACTATGGCTACACCTTC. As protein: CASSSSGTPNYGYTF.

The rearrangement joins TRBV11-2 to TRBJ2-7; the match to TRBD1 covers 7 bases. With V trimmed by 5 bases and J by 2 bases, 9 bases remained unmatched. This CDR3 has 15 amino acids. Per the germline V gene, CDR1 is SGHAT and CDR2 is FQNNGV. The CDR3 here is CASSPLQGQAYEQYF. CDR3 DNA sequence: TGTGCCAGCAGCCCCTTACAGGGGCAGGCCTACGAGCAGTACTTC.

V gene TRBV28 combines with J gene TRBJ2-7, with TRBD1 matching 11 bases. V was clipped by 6 bases and J by 5 bases; unmatched bases: 12. CDR3 length: 16 residues. Germline V CDR1 and CDR2: MDHEN, SYDVKM. CDR3 loop: CASSPMTGTGGNEQYF. For the CDR3, the DNA is TGTGCCAGCAGCCCCATGACCGGGACAGGGGGGAACGAGCAGTACTTC.

J is TRBJ1-2 and V is TRBV6-6; 9 positions agree with TRBD1. Germline V CDR1 and CDR2: MNHNY, SVGAGI (reference sequence). This CDR3 region has 16 residues. V was pared by 3 bases and J by 0 bases, with 5 bases of the junction left unmatched. In nucleotides, the CDR3 is TGTGCCAGCAGTTATCGGGACAGGGAATCTAACTATGGCTACACCTTC. The encoded protein is CASSYRDRESNYGYTF.

This clone was seen a few times. The chain combines TRBV28 with TRBJ1-3; D gene ambiguous. The V and J ends lost 4 bases and 4 bases respectively, with 14 bases between them. The V gene's germline CDR1 is MDHEN and CDR2 SYDVKM. The CDR3 runs 15 residues. The CDR3 region has the DNA TGTGCCAGCAGTTCCCGGAGGAGGACGGGAAACACCATATATTTT. Protein sequence: CASSSRRRTGNTIYF.

This chain links TRBV2 with TRBJ2-2, with D possibly matching TRBD1 (5 bases). Germline V gene sequence: CDR1 SNHLY, CDR2 FYNNEI. The CDR3 totals 13 residues. V was cut by 4 bases and J by 6 bases, with 9 bases left in between. The CDR3 sequence is CASSGGPAGELFF. The CDR3 DNA reads as TGTGCCAGCAGTGGGGGCCCCGCCGGGGAGCTGTTTTTT.

This clone was counted a single time. The genes are TRBV6-1 and TRBJ2-2, with 12 bases that match TRBD1. Germline V gene lookup returns CDR1 MNHNS and CDR2 SASEGT. The V and J ends lost 10 bases and 6 bases, in that order; junction bases with no gene match: 9. CDR3 size: 15 residues. The CDR3 DNA follows: TGTGCCACCCTTAGGGGACAGGGGGCCTCCGGGGAGCTGTTTTTT. It specifies CATLRGQGASGELFF.

The genes are TRBV30 and TRBJ1-5; 9 bases align to TRBD1. Germline loops: CDR1 GTSNPN, CDR2 SVGIG (reference sequence). The trim removed 0 bases at V and 5 bases at J, leaving 2 bases unmatched. The CDR3 has 14 amino acids. The CDR3 sequence: CAWSVRQGDQPQHF. The CDR3 DNA follows: TGTGCCTGGAGTGTACGACAGGGGGATCAGCCCCAGCATTTT.

V gene TRBV11-2 combines with J gene TRBJ1-1; D gene unclear. The CDR3 length is 14 residues. Germline-derived CDR1 and CDR2 are SGHAT and FQNNGV. V lost 1 base to trimming and J lost 0 bases, with 6 bases between them. The CDR3 DNA sequence: TGTGCCAGCAGCTTAGTGGACTTGAACACTGAAGCTTTCTTT. Translation gives CASSLVDLNTEAFF.

The rearrangement uses TRBV10-3 and TRBJ2-3, with D possibly matching TRBD2 (5 bases). V was clipped by 0 bases and J by 2 bases, with 12 bases between them. CDR1 and CDR2 (germline): ENHRY, SYGVKD. The CDR3 has 16 amino acids. The CDR3 coding sequence is TGTGCCATCAGTGAGTCGAGCATGCGGGTCACAGATACGCAGTATTTT. Its translation: CAISESSMRVTDTQYF.